This T cell receptor (beta chain) was found in a study of T cell repertoires in cytomegalovirus infection. TCRdb itself ran the reads through MiXCR, one entry per CDR3 protein. The table lists 650,000 to 900,000 distinct CDR3 sequences, almost 30% of them singletons, with about an eighth in the top ten. Germline V CDR1 and CDR2: ENHRY, SYGVKD. V lost 2 bases to trimming and J lost 0 bases, with 20 bases between them. The CDR3 totals 19 residues. There are a few counts of this clonotype. Antigen specificity is unknown. This sequence was found in a human donor in good health (CMV status not recorded). Some clones in this sample may be carry-over from other donors' samples. Source: cultured CD8+ T cells from PBMCs, taken from culture after CMV antigen stimulation. The rearrangement uses TRBV10-3 and TRBJ2-1; possible D gene TRBD2, 6 bases. The CDR3 DNA reads as TGTGCCATCAGTGAGGAGGCCCTTCTGGCGGGGAGCTCCTACAATGAGCAGTTCTTC. Translating it yields CAISEEALLAGSSYNEQFF.